The next 18 T cell receptor beta chains were all read from a single sample in a study of blood T cell repertoires in COVID-19. TCRdb keeps only in-frame clones here, not all; method: immunoSEQ multiplex PCR. The repertoire holds about 97,000 clones, with less than 95% as singletons. The sample taken for sequencing was peripheral blood. These TCRs come from a man between 60 and 70 years old with acute or convalescent COVID-19.

This clone has a single count. The genes are TRBV5-5 and TRBJ2-2, with D maybe TRBD2 (7 bases). The CDR3 contains 16 residues. Per germline, CDR1 SGHKS and CDR2 YYEKEE (reference sequence). The V gene lost 0 bases and the J gene lost 5 bases, with 14 bases spanning the gap. The CDR3, as DNA: TGTGCCAGCAGCTTGGAACGGGGGGCGTCTACCGGGGAGCTGTTTTTT. Translating it yields CASSLERGASTGELFF.

The chain uses TRBV6-5 and TRBJ1-5; 8 bases agree with TRBD1. Trimming removed 6 bases from V and 7 bases from J; junction bases left unmatched: 2. The CDR3 totals 12 residues. In germline, CDR1 is MNHEY, CDR2 SVGAGI. CDR3 loop: CASRQGGQPQHF. As DNA, the CDR3 is TGTGCCAGCAGACAGGGGGGCCAGCCCCAGCATTTT.

This clone showed up just a few times. The genes are TRBV30 and TRBJ1-1; TRBD1 agrees at 8 bases. This CDR3 is 14 amino acids long. The V and J ends lost 2 bases and 1 base, in that order; junction bases with no gene match: 3. Germline CDR1 is GTSNPN and CDR2 is SVGIG (reference sequence). As DNA, the CDR3 is TGTGCCTGGAGTTTCGGGACAGGGAACACTGAAGCTTTCTTT. This translates into CAWSFGTGNTEAFF.

This chain links TRBV7-9 with TRBJ1-1; 8 nucleotides agree with TRBD1. Germline-derived CDR1 and CDR2 are SEHNR and FQNEAQ (reference sequence). J gave up 4 bases and V 1 base, and 8 bases lay outside the gene matches. This CDR3 comprises 16 residues. CDR3 DNA sequence: TGTGCCAGCAGCTTAGATATAGGACAGGGTCCCACTGAAGCTTTCTTT. Protein sequence: CASSLDIGQGPTEAFF.

The chain carries TRBV6-6 and TRBJ1-1; 8 bases map to TRBD1. Trimming at V came to 6 bases and at J to 5 bases, leaving 11 bases not matched to a gene. The CDR3 consists of 15 residues. Germline values: CDR1 MNHNY, CDR2 SVGAGI (reference sequence). CDR3 amino acids: CASSSHGQGYTEAFF. The CDR3 bases are TGTGCCAGCAGCTCTCATGGACAGGGTTATACTGAAGCTTTCTTT.

This clone was recorded a few times. The gene calls are TRBV30 and TRBJ2-1, with 11 bases matching TRBD2. This CDR3 has 16 amino acids. Germline V CDR1 and CDR2: GTSNPN, SVGIG (reference sequence). The junction had 7 bases not matched to a gene; V was cut back by 1 base and J by 5 bases. CDR3 protein: CAWSASELAGDNEQFF. DNA of the CDR3: TGTGCCTGGAGTGCATCGGAACTAGCGGGAGACAATGAGCAGTTCTTC.

This chain joins TRBV5-6 and TRBJ2-3; weak D call: TRBD1 (5 bases). The CDR3 totals 15 residues. Trimming removed 4 bases from V and 0 bases from J, with 12 bases in between. Looked up from germline, CDR1 is SGHDT and CDR2 is YYEEEE. CDR3 DNA: TGTGCCAGCAGCCGGACAATTTCTAGCACAGATACGCAGTATTTT. This encodes CASSRTISSTDTQYF. The complete variable domain, with remaining parts taken from reference TRBV5-6 and TRBJ2-3, reads DAGVTQSPTHLIKTRGQQVTLRCSPKSGHDTVSWYQQALGQGPQFIFQYYEEEERQRGNFPDRFSGHQFPNYSSELNVNALLLGDSALYLCASSRTISSTDTQYFGPGTRLTVL.

The J gene is TRBJ1-5, the V gene TRBV10-3, with D possibly TRBD1 on 5 matching bases. Germline CDR1 is ENHRY and CDR2 is SYGVKD. The CDR3 consists of 13 residues. Trimming took 4 bases from V and 7 from J, leaving 11 bases between them. In DNA, the CDR3 is TGTGCCATCAGTGTGGTAGGGGAACAGCCCCAGCATTTT. It encodes CAISVVGEQPQHF.

Regarding this clone: The sample has other DNA sequences that encode this CDR3 too. The CDR3: CASSLADSNQPQHF. CDR3 sequence (DNA): TGTGCCAGCAGCTTAGCAGATAGCAATCAGCCCCAGCATTTT. The chain employs TRBV11-2 and TRBJ1-5; D uncertain. Trimming cost V 1 base and J 0 bases, with 4 bases left between them. The CDR3 is 14 amino acids. CDR1 is SGHAT and CDR2 is FQNNGV in the germline V gene.

This clone was observed a few times. The rearrangement uses TRBV6-4 and TRBJ1-2; 7 positions match TRBD1. Losses at the gene ends were 4 bases for V and 8 bases for J; bases not matched to a gene: 4. CDR3 length: 12 residues. Germline assignment: CDR1 MRHNA and CDR2 SNTAGT. In nucleotides, the CDR3 is TGTGCCAGCAGTGGACAGGGTTGGGGCTACACCTTC. Protein sequence: CASSGQGWGYTF.

In the case of this clone: Other nucleotide sequences in the sample specify the same CDR3. V gene TRBV19 combines with J gene TRBJ1-1; no clear D. CDR3 length: 13 residues. Germline CDR1 reads LNHDA; CDR2 reads SQIVND (reference sequence). V was clipped by 3 bases and J by 2 bases, with 7 bases between them. CDR3 coding DNA: TGTGCCAGTAGTATCAGGCATAACACTGAAGCTTTCTTT. Encoded protein: CASSIRHNTEAFF.

This chain connects TRBV6-5 to TRBJ1-4; possibly TRBD1 for D (5 bases). CDR1 MNHEY and CDR2 SVGAGI come from the germline V gene. This CDR3 spans 14 amino acids. Trimming took off 0 bases at V and 10 bases at J, with 12 bases between the two ends. CDR3: CASSYSGQDGKLFF. CDR3 DNA sequence: TGTGCCAGCAGTTACTCGGGGCAGGACGGAAAACTGTTTTTT.

This rearrangement joins TRBV5-1 to TRBJ1-4; a weak D match, TRBD1 (6 bases). Trimming removed 4 bases from V and 7 bases from J, with 17 bases in between. This CDR3 region has 15 residues. The germline V gene has CDR1 SGHRS and CDR2 YFSETQ. CDR3 residues: CASSVTGGRGEKLFF. DNA for the CDR3: TGCGCCAGCAGCGTGACAGGCGGTCGGGGTGAAAAACTGTTTTTT.

The V gene is TRBV11-2, the J gene TRBJ1-1; D is ambiguous. V gave up 5 bases and J gave up 4 bases, with 14 bases separating them. CDR1 is SGHAT, CDR2 FQNNGV, per germline. CDR3 size: 14 residues. The CDR3 DNA reads TGTGCCAGCAGCCCCAAATCGGGAGCCACTGAAGCTTTCTTT. Protein product: CASSPKSGATEAFF.

The genes are TRBV6-2 or TRBV6-3 and TRBJ2-6, with D unclear. The CDR3 length is 16 residues. Germline CDR1 and CDR2: MNHEY and SVGEGT. V was clipped by 5 bases and J by 0 bases, with 11 bases between them. CDR3 amino acids: CASSHDLNSGANVLTF. CDR3 sequence (DNA): TGTGCCAGCAGTCACGACTTGAACTCTGGGGCCAACGTCCTGACTTTC.

The gene calls are TRBV7-9 and TRBJ1-5; D is undetermined. Germline CDR1 is SEHNR and CDR2 is FQNEAQ (reference sequence). The V and J ends lost 5 bases and 4 bases respectively, with 12 bases between them. The CDR3 is made up of 14 amino acids. CDR3 amino acids: CASSHTDGNQPQHF. The DNA of the CDR3 is TGTGCCAGCAGCCATACCGACGGGAATCAGCCCCAGCATTTT.

This clone was detected a few times. This rearrangement joins TRBV3-1 (or the pseudogene TRBV3-2) to TRBJ1-2; D ambiguous. In germline, CDR1 is LGHDT, CDR2 YNNKEL (reference sequence). Deletions cut 11 bases from V and 8 bases from J, with 18 bases between. The CDR3 spans 12 residues. The CDR3 region is CAVYRGVWGYTF. CDR3 DNA sequence: TGTGCCGTCTACCGGGGTGTGTGGGGCTACACCTTC.

This chain uses TRBV3-1 (or the pseudogene TRBV3-2) with TRBJ1-3; tentative D call: TRBD1 (6 bases). Per the germline V gene, CDR1 is LGHDT and CDR2 is YNNKEL (reference sequence). The CDR3 sequence is 18 residues long. The V end lost 4 bases, the J end lost 0 bases, and 19 bases lay between the germline ends. As DNA, the CDR3 is TGTGCCAGCAGCCCCGGGACACCTACTTCTTTCTCTGGAAACACCATATATTTT. Protein sequence: CASSPGTPTSFSGNTIYF.